This T cell receptor beta chain was profiled in a study of blood T cells in healthy people across ages. CDR1 and CDR2 (germline): DFQATT, SNEGSKA (reference sequence). V lost 3 bases, J lost 4 bases, and 18 bases lay in between. The CDR3 is 15 amino acids. Staff drew roughly 10 milliliters of peripheral blood from each donor. Primed by a sample-barcoded 5' primer and a J-beta primer mix, a second PCR proceeded for about 6 to 11 cycles. TCRdb re-analysed the 5' RACE reads in MiXCR, keeping a single row per CDR3 protein. Seen here are about 1.1 million distinct CDR3 sequences, 35% to 40% observed once, and the top ten hold about 12%.

What was sequenced was blood. This receptor was obtained from a young man in good health. The rearrangement uses TRBV20-1 and TRBJ1-1, with a tentative D call TRBD1 (5 bases). The CDR3 is CSASTPGTVTTEAFF. The CDR3 DNA reads TGCAGTGCTAGTACCCCTGGGACGGTCACCACTGAAGCTTTCTTT.